Detailed here is one T cell receptor (beta chain). It has no known antigen specificity. Per-base qualities were not stored, and no clone one base away is much larger. V loses 3 bases, J loses 0 bases, and the germline ends lie 10 bases apart. From the germline V gene, CDR1 is SGHRS and CDR2 is YFSETQ. Inclusive of the bounding cysteine and phenylalanine, the CDR3 is 15 residues long. Only the CDR3 portion is preserved as DNA: 45 bases, with reading frame beginning at the first base. This specimen comes from a study of early T cells in non-severe SARS-CoV-2 infection (dated by TCRdb to the early 2020s). Study-wide context: Bulk RNA from unsorted whole blood was used for TCR sequencing, so alpha and beta chains could not be paired.

The study at large found these results: VDJdb matching was skewed toward anti-spike CD8 responses and likely underestimated virus-specific expansions, missing private and CD4 specificities.

The protocol used for the library was 5' RACE. Instrument on record: NextSeq 500. In the TCR library protocol, unique molecular identifiers were attached to individual cDNA molecules to correct for PCR bias and sequencing error. Both TCR alpha and beta chains were sequenced, and tight co-correlation was observed between alpha and beta sequence abundances in each sample. Under the source paper's analysis protocol: V gene, J gene and CDR3 annotation of TCR sequences was performed with Decombinator V4. Expanded TCRs were defined as changing significantly between any two time points under a Poisson model with p below 0.0001. TCR abundances were normalised to the total number of TCRs sequenced in each sample and reported as counts per million. MAIT TCRs were defined by TRAV1-2 paired with TRAJ12, TRAJ20 or TRAJ33, and iNKT TCRs by TRAV10 paired with TRAJ18. A search of VDJdb, accessed on 1 November 2021, was run for TCRs annotated to CMV, EBV and SARS-CoV-2, with TCRs annotated for multiple antigens excluded. TCRdb's own reprocessing of the public reads used fastp at Q25 and MiXCR and kept productive beta chains. Every distinct CDR3 protein forms one entry, paired with its most common genes and DNA. None of the V and J calls come from the authors' own analysis; TCRdb made them. The sample profile shows 55,000 to 75,000 distinct CDR3 sequences; 8% to 10% of them were found once. 1.2% of the sample lies in the top ten.

Set within a cohort of healthcare workers in London, UK, this nested case-control study involved weekly PCR testing of nasopharyngeal swabs along with blood sampling. Healthcare workers were recruited during the week of the UK lockdown, between 23 and 31 March 2020, and followed weekly for up to about 15 weeks. The clonotype originates from an adult who was a healthcare worker with PCR-confirmed SARS-CoV-2 infection or an uninfected control (not recorded which). Sequenced: whole blood. The receptor chain draws on TRBV5-1 and TRBJ2-1, with no D gene named confidently. The sequenced DNA: TGCGCCAGCAGCTCATGGGGTAACTCCTACAATGAGCAGTTCTTC. This sequence encodes CASSSWGNSYNEQFF.